What follows describes a single T cell receptor (beta chain). There are 15 residues in the CDR3. The germline V gene has CDR1 SGHVS and CDR2 FNYEAQ. Trimming stripped 0 bases from V and 2 bases from J, with 10 bases between. The data stem from a study of blood T cell repertoires in COVID-19. The authors' processing: Reference gene primer amplification gave nucleated cell count estimates. The repertoire was sequenced with immunoSEQ multiplex PCR; TCRdb's copy has only in-frame clones and lacks some. The V and J calls and clone size are taken from that table; D and trimming were inferred from the DNA. The top ten clones hold about an eighth of a sample with under 300,000 clones, around 86% of them seen once.

Specimen: peripheral blood. The chain carries TRBV7-6 and TRBJ2-5, with a possible D match to TRBD2 (6 bases). The TCR was taken from a woman aged 55-70 years with active or convalescent COVID-19. The DNA for the CDR3 is TGTGCCAGCAGCTTAGCGGGGGGAGGACAAGAGACCCAGTACTTC. Translated, it gives CASSLAGGGQETQYF. The full variable domain, its missing parts supplied by reference TRBV7-6 and TRBJ2-5, is GAGVSQSPRYKVTKRGQDVALRCDPISGHVSLYWYRQALGQGPEFLTYFNYEAQQDKSGLPNDRFSAERPEGSISTLTIQRTEQRDSAMYRCASSLAGGGQETQYFGPGTRLLVL.